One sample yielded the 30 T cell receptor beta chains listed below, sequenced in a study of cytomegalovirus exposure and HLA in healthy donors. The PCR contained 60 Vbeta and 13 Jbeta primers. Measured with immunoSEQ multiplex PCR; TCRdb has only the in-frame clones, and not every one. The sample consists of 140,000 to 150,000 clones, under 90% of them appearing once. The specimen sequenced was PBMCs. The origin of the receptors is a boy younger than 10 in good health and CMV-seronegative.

Here the CDR3 DNA reads TGTGCCATCCTCCGGGAGAGGAACACTGAAGCTTTCTTT. It specifies CAILRERNTEAFF. The gene calls are TRBV10-3 and TRBJ1-1; D is unclear. Germline loops: CDR1 ENHRY, CDR2 SYGVKD. V was cut by 8 bases and J by 1 base, with 11 bases left in between. The CDR3 sequence is 13 residues long.

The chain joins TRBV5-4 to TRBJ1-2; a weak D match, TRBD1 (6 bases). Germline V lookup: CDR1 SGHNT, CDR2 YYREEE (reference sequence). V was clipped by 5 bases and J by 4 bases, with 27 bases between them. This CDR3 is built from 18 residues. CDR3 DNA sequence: TGTGCCAGCAGTTCAGCCCAGGGGTTGGGCCTTAAAGGCTATGGCTACACCTTC. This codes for CASSSAQGLGLKGYGYTF.

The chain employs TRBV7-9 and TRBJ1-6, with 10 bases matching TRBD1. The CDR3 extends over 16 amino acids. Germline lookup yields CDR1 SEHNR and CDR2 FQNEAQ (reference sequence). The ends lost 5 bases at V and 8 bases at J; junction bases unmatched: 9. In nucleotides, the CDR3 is TGTGCCAGCAGCCTGAATGCCGGGACAGGGGATTCACCCCTCCACTTT. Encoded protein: CASSLNAGTGDSPLHF.

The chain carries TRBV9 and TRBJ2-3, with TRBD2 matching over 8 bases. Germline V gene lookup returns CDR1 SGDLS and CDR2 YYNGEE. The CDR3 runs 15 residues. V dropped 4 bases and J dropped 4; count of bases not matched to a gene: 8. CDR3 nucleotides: TGTGCCAGCAGCCCCAGCGGGAGTGCGCCAGATACGCAGTATTTT. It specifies CASSPSGSAPDTQYF.

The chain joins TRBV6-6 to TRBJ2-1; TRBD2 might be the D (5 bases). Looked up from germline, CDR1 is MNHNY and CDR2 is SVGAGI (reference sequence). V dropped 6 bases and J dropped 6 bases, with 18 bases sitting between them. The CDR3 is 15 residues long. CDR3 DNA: TGTGCCAGCAGCCGTGAGGGCGGCATCGGCAATGAGCAGTTCTTC. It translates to CASSREGGIGNEQFF.

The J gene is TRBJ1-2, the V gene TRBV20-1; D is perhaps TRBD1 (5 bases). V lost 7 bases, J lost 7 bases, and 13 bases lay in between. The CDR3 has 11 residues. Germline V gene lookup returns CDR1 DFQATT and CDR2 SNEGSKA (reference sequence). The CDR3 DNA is TGCAGTGGGGGGGGTGTTCGTGGCTACACCTTC. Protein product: CSGGGVRGYTF.

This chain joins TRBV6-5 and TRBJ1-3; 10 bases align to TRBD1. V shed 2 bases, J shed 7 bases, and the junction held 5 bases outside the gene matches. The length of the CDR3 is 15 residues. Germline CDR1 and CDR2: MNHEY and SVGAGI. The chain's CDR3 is CASSYTRTGGNTIYF. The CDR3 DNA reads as TGTGCCAGCAGTTACACAAGGACAGGGGGGAACACCATATATTTT.

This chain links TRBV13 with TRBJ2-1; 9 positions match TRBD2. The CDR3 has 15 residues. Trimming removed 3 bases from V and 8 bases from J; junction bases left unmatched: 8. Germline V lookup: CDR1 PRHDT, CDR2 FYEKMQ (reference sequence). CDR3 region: CASSLGGRARDEQFF. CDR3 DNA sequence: TGTGCCAGCAGCTTGGGCGGGAGGGCTCGCGATGAGCAGTTCTTC.

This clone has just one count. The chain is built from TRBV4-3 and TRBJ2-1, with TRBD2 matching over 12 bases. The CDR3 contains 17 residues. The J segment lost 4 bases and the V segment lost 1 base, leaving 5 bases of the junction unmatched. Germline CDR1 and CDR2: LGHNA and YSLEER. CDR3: CASSQALTSGSYNEQFF. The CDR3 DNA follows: TGCGCCAGCAGCCAAGCACTGACTAGCGGGAGTTACAATGAGCAGTTCTTC.

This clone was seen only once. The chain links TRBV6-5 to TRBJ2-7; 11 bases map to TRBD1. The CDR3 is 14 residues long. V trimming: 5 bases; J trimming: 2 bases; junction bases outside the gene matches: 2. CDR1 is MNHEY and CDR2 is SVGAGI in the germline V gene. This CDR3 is CASSGTGGTYEQYF. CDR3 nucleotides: TGTGCCAGCAGTGGGACAGGGGGAACCTACGAGCAGTACTTC.

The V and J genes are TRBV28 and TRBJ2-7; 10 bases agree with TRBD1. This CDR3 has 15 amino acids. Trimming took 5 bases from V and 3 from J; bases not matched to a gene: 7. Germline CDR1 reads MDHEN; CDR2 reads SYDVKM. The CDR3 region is CASSLIRTGGYEQYF. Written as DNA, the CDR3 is TGTGCCAGCAGTCTCATAAGGACAGGGGGCTACGAGCAGTACTTC.

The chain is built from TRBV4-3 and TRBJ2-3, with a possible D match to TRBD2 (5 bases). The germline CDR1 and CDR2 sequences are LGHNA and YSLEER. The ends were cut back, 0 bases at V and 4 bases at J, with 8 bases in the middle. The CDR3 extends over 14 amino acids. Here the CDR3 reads CASSQDYGADTQYF. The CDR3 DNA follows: TGCGCCAGCAGCCAAGATTACGGGGCAGATACGCAGTATTTT.

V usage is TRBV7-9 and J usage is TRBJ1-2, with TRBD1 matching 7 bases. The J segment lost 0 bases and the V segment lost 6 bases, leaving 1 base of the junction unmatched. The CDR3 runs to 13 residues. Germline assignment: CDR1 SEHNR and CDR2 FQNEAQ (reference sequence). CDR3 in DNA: TGTGCCAGCAGTGACAGGGCTAACTATGGCTACACCTTC. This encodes CASSDRANYGYTF.

The DNA for the CDR3 is TGCGCCAGCAGAAGGACAGGTCCTATGCGGGAAAAACTGTTTTTT. This sequence encodes CASRRTGPMREKLFF. The chain couples TRBV10-1 to TRBJ1-4, with 7 positions matching TRBD1. This CDR3 comprises 15 residues. Germline trimming cut 6 bases from V and 8 bases from J; bases unmatched to any gene: 12. Germline assignment: CDR1 WNHNN and CDR2 SYGVQD (reference sequence).

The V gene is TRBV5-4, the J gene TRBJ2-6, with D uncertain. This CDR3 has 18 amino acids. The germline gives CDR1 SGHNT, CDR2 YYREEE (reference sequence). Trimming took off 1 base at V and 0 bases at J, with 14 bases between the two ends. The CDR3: CASSLMPPINSGANVLTF. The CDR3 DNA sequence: TGTGCCAGCAGCTTGATGCCCCCTATTAACTCTGGGGCCAACGTCCTGACTTTC.

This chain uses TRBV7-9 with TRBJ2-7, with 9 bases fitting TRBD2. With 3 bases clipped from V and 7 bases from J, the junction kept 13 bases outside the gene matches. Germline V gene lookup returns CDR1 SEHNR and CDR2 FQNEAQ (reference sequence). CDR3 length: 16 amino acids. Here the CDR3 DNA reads TGTGCCAGCAGCTTTCCGTATAGCGGGAGTTCAAGGGAGCAGTACTTC. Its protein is CASSFPYSGSSREQYF.

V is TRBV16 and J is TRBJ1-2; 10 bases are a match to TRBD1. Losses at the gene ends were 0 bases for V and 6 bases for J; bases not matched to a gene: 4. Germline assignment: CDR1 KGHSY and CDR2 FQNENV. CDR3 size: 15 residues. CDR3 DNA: TGTGCCAGCAGCCAATCGTGGGGACAGGGGAATGGCTACACCTTC. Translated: CASSQSWGQGNGYTF.

The DNA for the CDR3 is TGTGCCAGTAGTATCTTATCCGCTAACTATGGCTACACCTTC. Its protein is CASSILSANYGYTF. The V gene is TRBV19, the J gene TRBJ1-2; D is undetermined. The CDR3 is made up of 14 amino acids. The germline gives CDR1 LNHDA, CDR2 SQIVND (reference sequence). Trimming took 3 bases from V and 0 from J, leaving 8 bases between them.

The CDR3, as DNA: TGTGCCAGCAGCTTCCGGGATCCTAATGAAAAACTGTTTTTT. It is translated as CASSFRDPNEKLFF. This rearrangement joins TRBV5-5 to TRBJ1-4; no definite D call. Germline CDR1 and CDR2: SGHKS and YYEKEE (reference sequence). This CDR3 has 14 amino acids. V was cut by 2 bases and J by 3 bases, with 8 bases left in between.

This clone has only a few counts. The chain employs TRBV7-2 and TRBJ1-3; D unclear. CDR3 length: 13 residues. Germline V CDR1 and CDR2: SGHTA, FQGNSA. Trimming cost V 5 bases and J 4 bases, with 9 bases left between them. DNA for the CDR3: TGTGCCAGCAGCGCCACAGTCGGAAACACCATATATTTT. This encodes CASSATVGNTIYF. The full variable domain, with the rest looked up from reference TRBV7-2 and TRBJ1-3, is GAGVSQSPSNKVTEKGKDVELRCDPISGHTALYWYRQSLGQGLEFLIYFQGNSAPDKSGLPSDRFSAERTGGSVSTLTIQRTQQEDSAVYLCASSATVGNTIYFGEGSWLTVV.

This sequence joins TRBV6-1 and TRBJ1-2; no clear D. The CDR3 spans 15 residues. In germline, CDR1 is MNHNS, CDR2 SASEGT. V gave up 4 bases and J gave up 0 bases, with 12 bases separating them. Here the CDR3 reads CASSAVRASNYGYTF. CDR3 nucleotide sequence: TGTGCCAGCAGTGCCGTGCGAGCCTCTAACTATGGCTACACCTTC.

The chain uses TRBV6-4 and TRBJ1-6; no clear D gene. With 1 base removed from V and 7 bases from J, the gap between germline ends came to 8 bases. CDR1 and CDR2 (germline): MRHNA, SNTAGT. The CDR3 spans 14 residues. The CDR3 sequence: CASSDYAGNSPLHF. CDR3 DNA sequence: TGTGCCAGCAGTGACTACGCAGGAAATTCACCCCTCCACTTT.

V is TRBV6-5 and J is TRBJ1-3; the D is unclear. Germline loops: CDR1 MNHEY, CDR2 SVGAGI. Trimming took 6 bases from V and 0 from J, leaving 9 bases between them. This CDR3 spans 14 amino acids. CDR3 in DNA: TGTGCCAGCAGCTACGACAACTCTGGAAACACCATATATTTT. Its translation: CASSYDNSGNTIYF.

The chain's CDR3 is CASSLLVAGADTQYF. The CDR3 nucleotides are TGTGCCAGCAGCTTATTGGTGGCAGGGGCAGATACGCAGTATTTT. The V call is TRBV7-6, the J call TRBJ2-3; D may be TRBD1 (6 bases). CDR1 SGHVS and CDR2 FNYEAQ come from the germline V gene. V lost 2 bases and J lost 4, with 13 bases in between. The CDR3 extends over 15 amino acids.

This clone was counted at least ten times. In DNA form, the CDR3 reads TGCAGCTCAGGGCGGGGAGATGCAGCGGATGGCTACACCTTC. Amino acids: CSSGRGDAADGYTF. The rearrangement uses TRBV29-1 and TRBJ1-2; TRBD1 might be the D (5 bases). The CDR3 totals 14 residues. V was pared by 8 bases and J by 6 bases, with 22 bases between. CDR1 and CDR2 from the germline V gene are SQVTM and ANQGSEA.

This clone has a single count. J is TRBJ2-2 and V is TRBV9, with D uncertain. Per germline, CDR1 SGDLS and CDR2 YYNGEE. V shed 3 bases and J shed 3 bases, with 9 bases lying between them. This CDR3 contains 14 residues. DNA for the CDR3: TGTGCCAGCAGCGCTGTTACAGACACCGGGGAGCTGTTTTTT. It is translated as CASSAVTDTGELFF.

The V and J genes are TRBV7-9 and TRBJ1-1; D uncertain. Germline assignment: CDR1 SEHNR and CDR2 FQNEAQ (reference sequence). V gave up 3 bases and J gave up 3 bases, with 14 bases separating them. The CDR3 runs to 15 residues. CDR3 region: CASSFGLLGDTEAFF. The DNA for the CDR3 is TGTGCCAGCAGCTTCGGCTTACTGGGAGACACTGAAGCTTTCTTT.

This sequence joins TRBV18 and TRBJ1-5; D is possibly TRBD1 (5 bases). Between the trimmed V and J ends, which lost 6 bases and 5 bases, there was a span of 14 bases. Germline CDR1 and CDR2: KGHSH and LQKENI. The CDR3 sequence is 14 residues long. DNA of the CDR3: TGTGCCAGCTCGTCCGACAGCCAAGATCAGCCCCAGCATTTT. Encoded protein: CASSSDSQDQPQHF. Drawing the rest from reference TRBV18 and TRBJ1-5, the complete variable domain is NAGVMQNPRHLVRRRGQEARLRCSPMKGHSHVYWYRQLPEEGLKFMVYLQKENIIDESGMPKERFSAEFPKEGPSILRIQQVVRGDSAAYFCASSSDSQDQPQHFGDGTRLSIL.

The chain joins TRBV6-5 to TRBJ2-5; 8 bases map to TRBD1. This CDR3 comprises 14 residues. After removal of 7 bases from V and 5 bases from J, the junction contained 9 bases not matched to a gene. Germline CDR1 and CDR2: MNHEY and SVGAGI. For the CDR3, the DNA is TGTGCCAGCAAAAGTCAGGGGGCGGTGGAGACCCAGTACTTC. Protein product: CASKSQGAVETQYF.

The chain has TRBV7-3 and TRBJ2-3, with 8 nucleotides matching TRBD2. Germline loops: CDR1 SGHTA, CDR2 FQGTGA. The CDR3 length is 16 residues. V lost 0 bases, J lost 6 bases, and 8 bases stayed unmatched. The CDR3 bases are TGTGCCAGCAGCTTAACTGGGGTAGCGGGAAGGGATACGCAGTATTTT. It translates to CASSLTGVAGRDTQYF.